What follows describes a single TCR beta chain. No culture or expansion preceded analysis of these blood cells. The CDR3 loop spans 12 amino acids. The V and J ends lost 6 bases and 8 bases respectively, with 11 bases between them. Germline CDR1 reads MNHEY; CDR2 reads SVGAGI. These data originate in a study of neoadjuvant anti-PD-1 for oral cavity cancer. Study-wide context: Patients without progression received a fourth nivolumab dose around day 43, then surgical resection on days 50-56.

Blood libraries mostly used about 0.5 ug genomic DNA, six replicates each. Generated by immunoSEQ multiplex PCR, the TCRdb table keeps only in-frame clones and is missing some. The sample consists of under 20,000 clones, around 72% of them appearing once. This receptor was taken from a person aged 40 to 85 with oral cavity squamous cell carcinoma. Sample: PBMCs, taken before nivolumab (anti-PD-1) treatment. This sequence joins TRBV6-5 and TRBJ2-4; D may be TRBD2 (7 bases). CDR3 coding DNA: TGTGCCAGCAGAGGGGGGGCGGACATTCAGTACTTC. Its translation is CASRGGADIQYF.